The 14 T cell receptor beta chains below come from one sample, sequenced in a study of cytomegalovirus exposure and HLA in healthy donors. The table came from immunoSEQ multiplex PCR; TCRdb's copy has only in-frame clones and leaves some out. The top ten clones hold 1.5% to 2% of a sample with tens of thousands of clones, around 94% of them seen once. Input material: PBMCs. The source is a woman aged 18-35 years in good health and CMV-seropositive.

This CDR3 reads CASSLSVGRNIQYF. The CDR3 DNA follows: TGTGCCAGCAGCCTCTCGGTAGGGAGGAACATTCAGTACTTC. J is TRBJ2-4 and V is TRBV11-2; a possible D gene is TRBD2 (6 bases). The ends were cut back, 5 bases at V and 7 bases at J, with 15 bases in the middle. Germline lookup yields CDR1 SGHAT and CDR2 FQNNGV. The CDR3 spans 14 residues.

This clone is a singleton in its sample. The rearrangement links TRBV11-2 to TRBJ2-7, with D possibly matching TRBD1 (6 bases). Germline V gene lookup returns CDR1 SGHAT and CDR2 FQNNGV. This CDR3 has 14 residues. V was shortened by 4 bases and J by 3 bases, with 13 bases between the two germline ends. The CDR3 region has the DNA TGTGCCAGCAGCTCGTTGACAGGCCACTACGAGCAGTACTTC. This sequence encodes CASSSLTGHYEQYF.

The table lists this clone with a few counts. The rearrangement links TRBV27 to TRBJ1-6; 7 bases line up with TRBD1. This CDR3 is 15 amino acids long. The germline gives CDR1 MNHEY, CDR2 SMNVEV (reference sequence). Trimming at V came to 2 bases and at J to 6 bases, leaving 4 bases not matched to a gene. In DNA, the CDR3 is TGTGCCAGCAGTTTAGAGGGGGCAGGTAATTCACCCCTCCACTTT. Translating gives CASSLEGAGNSPLHF.

This clone was observed a handful of times. This chain connects TRBV2 to TRBJ2-1, with TRBD2 identical over 12 bases. The germline CDR1 and CDR2 sequences are SNHLY and FYNNEI. The CDR3 is 19 amino acids. Unmatched junction bases numbered 12, after V lost 6 bases and J lost 0 bases. DNA for the CDR3: TGTGCCAGCAGGGCTTTGGGACTAGCGGGTTTAATCTCCTACAATGAGCAGTTCTTC. This codes for CASRALGLAGLISYNEQFF.

The rearrangement uses TRBV12-5 and TRBJ2-7; D might be TRBD1 (5 bases). The germline V and J ends were trimmed by 4 bases and 2 bases, with 12 bases remaining between them. The CDR3 covers 14 residues. Germline CDR1 reads LGHNT; CDR2 reads FRNRAP. The DNA for the CDR3 is TGTGCTAGTGGTTCCCAGGGCAGAGCCTACGAGCAGTACTTC. It yields the protein CASGSQGRAYEQYF.

This chain connects TRBV4-1 to TRBJ1-2; 10 nucleotides agree with TRBD1. The germline V gene encodes CDR1 MGHRA and CDR2 YSYEKL. V was clipped by 5 bases and J by 4 bases; unmatched bases: 4. This CDR3 comprises 14 residues. The DNA of the CDR3 is TGCGCCAGCAGCAAGACAGGGGGCCCCTATGGCTACACCTTC. Translated, it gives CASSKTGGPYGYTF.

This chain uses TRBV7-9 with TRBJ1-1; possible D gene TRBD1, 6 bases. The ends were cut back, 1 base at V and 2 bases at J, with 11 bases in the middle. There are 15 residues in the CDR3. Germline-derived CDR1 and CDR2 are SEHNR and FQNEAQ (reference sequence). For the CDR3, the DNA is TGTGCCAGCAGCTTAGGGGGGGGCCCTAACACTGAAGCTTTCTTT. Encoded protein: CASSLGGGPNTEAFF.

In this sample, this clone turned up once. The chain carries TRBV18 and TRBJ2-7, with D maybe TRBD1 (6 bases). The germline V gene encodes CDR1 KGHSH and CDR2 LQKENI. V was trimmed by 3 bases and J by 2 bases, leaving 14 bases between them. The CDR3 has 15 amino acids. The DNA of the CDR3 is TGTGCCAGCTCACCCAAGGACAGCGATCCCTACGAGCAGTACTTC. It translates to CASSPKDSDPYEQYF.

This clone was seen a single time. The rearrangement links TRBV6-4 to TRBJ1-2; TRBD1 is a possible D gene (5 bases). Looked up from germline, CDR1 is MRHNA and CDR2 is SNTAGT. V was clipped by 5 bases and J by 3 bases, with 16 bases between them. The CDR3 is 15 residues long. The CDR3 coding sequence is TGTGCCAGCAGTCCCCGGACGGGAGGGGACTATGGCTACACCTTC. Protein product: CASSPRTGGDYGYTF.

The chain carries TRBV12-5 and TRBJ1-2, with 9 bases that match TRBD1. Germline CDR1 LGHNT, CDR2 FRNRAP. The V segment lost 4 bases and the J segment 4 bases; nucleotides outside the gene matches: 10. The CDR3 has 16 residues. The CDR3 protein is CASGYRGTGKIYGYTF. In DNA, the CDR3 is TGTGCTAGTGGTTATAGGGGGACAGGGAAAATCTATGGCTACACCTTC.

The rearrangement joins TRBV4-1 to TRBJ2-1, with 9 bases identical to TRBD2. Germline V gives CDR1 MGHRA, CDR2 YSYEKL. The CDR3 is 15 residues long. V lost 1 base and J lost 6; bases outside the gene matches: 4. The CDR3 loop reads CASSQAGSGSNEQFF. As DNA, the CDR3 is TGCGCCAGCAGCCAAGCCGGTAGCGGGAGCAATGAGCAGTTCTTC.

The chain uses TRBV12-5 and TRBJ1-6; the match to TRBD1 covers 10 bases. Trimming cost V 5 bases and J 5 bases; bases outside gene matches: 3. Per germline, CDR1 LGHNT and CDR2 FRNRAP. The CDR3 runs to 15 residues. The CDR3 sequence is CASGTGTGDNSPLHF. The DNA of the CDR3 is TGTGCTAGTGGTACCGGGACAGGGGATAATTCACCCCTCCACTTT.

CDR3 amino acids: CATSAWIGLQGPEQYF. The CDR3 DNA sequence: TGTGCCACCAGCGCGTGGATAGGACTACAGGGGCCCGAGCAGTACTTC. V is TRBV15 and J is TRBJ2-7, with D possibly matching TRBD1 (7 bases). Germline CDR1 LNHNV, CDR2 YYDKDF (reference sequence). V gave up 5 bases and J gave up 6 bases, with 23 bases separating them. CDR3 size: 16 residues.

This rearrangement joins TRBV27 to TRBJ2-1; TRBD2 matches at 9 bases. The V gene end was trimmed by 3 bases and the J gene end by 8 bases; junction bases not matched to a gene: 5. Germline V gene sequence: CDR1 MNHEY, CDR2 SMNVEV (reference sequence). This CDR3 spans 14 amino acids. CDR3 loop: CASSFVAGEYEQFF. In DNA form, the CDR3 reads TGTGCCAGCAGTTTTGTAGCGGGAGAGTATGAGCAGTTCTTC.